Listed here are 9 T cell receptor beta chains from one sample, sequenced in a study of T-cell reconstitution after alpha-beta-depleted transplantation in children. During its preparation, the TCRbeta library received unique molecular identifiers. Using its own MiXCR run on the PCR reads, TCRdb lists one record per CDR3 protein. This table has more than 500,000 distinct CDR3 sequences, around 10% appearing once. The specimen was PBMCs, mostly from graft donor cells, collected 180 days after TCRalphabeta/CD19-depleted stem cell transplant. The receptors shown here come from a female patient aged 2-15 years who had a stem cell transplant for aplastic anemia, so the T cells may come from the graft donor.

The CDR3 DNA is TGTGCCAGCAGTTCCATGCGGGACAGGGGACCCCTCGCACAAGAGACCCAGTACTTC. Protein sequence: CASSSMRDRGPLAQETQYF. The chain employs TRBV28 and TRBJ2-5, with TRBD1 identical over 10 bases. With V trimmed by 4 bases and J by 2 bases, 16 bases remained unmatched. CDR3 size: 19 residues. The germline CDR1 and CDR2 sequences are MDHEN and SYDVKM.

The rearrangement links TRBV9 to TRBJ2-1, with a possible D match to TRBD2 (5 bases). Germline V gene data show CDR1 as SGDLS and CDR2 as YYNGEE. V lost 1 base and J lost 2, with 10 bases in between. This CDR3 has 15 residues. CDR3 loop: CASSVLALPYNEQFF. The CDR3 bases are TGTGCCAGCAGCGTACTAGCCCTGCCCTACAATGAGCAGTTCTTC.

The chain is built from TRBV28 and TRBJ2-2; 7 positions agree with TRBD2. Germline CDR1 MDHEN, CDR2 SYDVKM. The CDR3 consists of 13 residues. V shed 6 bases and J 15 bases; nucleotides not matched to a gene: 13. The CDR3 sequence is CASSPPWGGIVFF. The CDR3 nucleotides are TGTGCCAGCAGCCCGCCGTGGGGGGGTATAGTGTTTTTT.

Ten or more counts support this clonotype. V gene TRBV12-3 or TRBV12-4 combines with J gene TRBJ1-1; TRBD1 agrees at 7 bases. This CDR3 region has 14 residues. V lost 3 bases, J lost 5 bases, and 6 bases stayed unmatched. The CDR3 is CASSLEGARTEAFF. In DNA, the CDR3 is TGTGCCAGCAGTTTGGAGGGGGCGCGGACTGAAGCTTTCTTT.

The chain is built from TRBV28 and TRBJ2-7, with a possible D match to TRBD1 (5 bases). The CDR3 loop spans 13 amino acids. Between the trimmed V and J ends, which lost 8 bases and 4 bases, there was a span of 15 bases. The germline V gene encodes CDR1 MDHEN and CDR2 SYDVKM. CDR3 sequence reads: CASETAVKYEQYF. CDR3 in DNA: TGTGCCAGCGAGACAGCAGTTAAGTACGAGCAGTACTTC.

This clonotype was observed a handful of times. The chain joins TRBV18 to TRBJ1-6, with D tentatively TRBD1 (6 bases). CDR3 size: 13 residues. Germline V lookup: CDR1 KGHSH, CDR2 LQKENI. V was trimmed by 6 bases and J by 10 bases, leaving 13 bases between them. CDR3 sequence reads: CASSARGASPLHF. Written as DNA, the CDR3 is TGTGCCAGCTCGGCCCGGGGGGCCTCACCCCTCCACTTT.

This clonotype was observed many times. As DNA, the CDR3 is TGTGCCAGCAGTATTGGGACTCAAGAGACCCAGTACTTC. Amino acid sequence: CASSIGTQETQYF. The chain couples TRBV12-3 or TRBV12-4 to TRBJ2-5, with D possibly matching TRBD2 (6 bases). V was clipped by 5 bases and J by 2 bases, with 9 bases between them. The CDR3 is 13 residues long.

This clonotype has more than one count but fewer than ten. The rearrangement links TRBV28 to TRBJ1-5; D call uncertain. The germline V gene encodes CDR1 MDHEN and CDR2 SYDVKM. V was trimmed by 6 bases and J by 1 base, leaving 13 bases between them. The CDR3 contains 15 residues. CDR3 DNA sequence: TGTGCCAGCAGCCCCCCGCACAGCAGCAATCAGCCCCAGCATTTT. Encoded protein: CASSPPHSSNQPQHF. Based on the CDR3 plus reference TRBV28 and TRBJ1-5, the full variable domain is DVKVTQSSRYLVKRTGEKVFLECVQDMDHENMFWYRQDPGLGLRLIYFSYDVKMKEKGDIPEGYSVSREKKERFSLILESASTNQTSMYLCASSPPHSSNQPQHFGDGTRLSIL.

This clonotype appeared a few times. The chain is built from TRBV10-2 and TRBJ2-5; 10 bases fit TRBD2. Per germline, CDR1 WSHSY and CDR2 SAAADI. V trimming: 0 bases; J trimming: 5 bases; junction bases outside the gene matches: 0. The CDR3 runs 14 residues. The DNA for the CDR3 is TGCGCCAGCAGTGAGTCGACTAGCGGGGAGACCCAGTACTTC. Translation gives CASSESTSGETQYF.